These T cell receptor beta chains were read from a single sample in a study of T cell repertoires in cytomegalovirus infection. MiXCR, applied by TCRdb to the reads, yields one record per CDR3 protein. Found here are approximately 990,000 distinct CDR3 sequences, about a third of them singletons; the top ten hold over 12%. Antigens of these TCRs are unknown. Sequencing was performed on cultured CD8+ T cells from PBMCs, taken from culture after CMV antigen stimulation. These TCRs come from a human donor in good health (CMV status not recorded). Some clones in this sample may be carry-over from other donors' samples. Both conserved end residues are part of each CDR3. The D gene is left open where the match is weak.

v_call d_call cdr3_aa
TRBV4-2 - CASSQRDSGTKNIQYF
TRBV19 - CASSPDTGNTEAFF
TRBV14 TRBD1 CASSQTRDRWKMNTGELFF
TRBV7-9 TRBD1 CASSPGQLFEQFF
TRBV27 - CASSLSIGGSRGYTF
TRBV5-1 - CASSLARGPNEQYF
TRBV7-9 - CASSLQGPTNTGELFF
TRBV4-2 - CASSQPDLNQPQHF
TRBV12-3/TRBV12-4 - CASSPPGQLRYGYTF
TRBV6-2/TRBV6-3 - CASSYAGTTGELFF
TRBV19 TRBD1 CASSMGDSHNQPQHF
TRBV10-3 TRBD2 CAISESGLVFYNEQFF
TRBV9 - CASSFLDGGELFF
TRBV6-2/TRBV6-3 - CASSWAPPAQHF
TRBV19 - CASTRTGRETDTQYF
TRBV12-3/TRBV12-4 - CASSLVVEKTGPGVVAQYF
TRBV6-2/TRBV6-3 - CASSYSWPLDSYSGNTIYF
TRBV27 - CASSSGLTGDYGYTF
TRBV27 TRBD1 CASSLSWGQEYEQYF
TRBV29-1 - CSVGGPGAEAFF
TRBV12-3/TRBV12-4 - CASSYRAGTDTQYF
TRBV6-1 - CASTLGGAGELFF
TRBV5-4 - CASSSPGAGLLYEQYF
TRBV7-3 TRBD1 CASSLNGDRANQPQHF
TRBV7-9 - CASSPALAGIYNEQFF
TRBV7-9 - CASSFSDGTYEQYF
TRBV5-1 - CASSWMGGGLGEAFF
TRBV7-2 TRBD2 CASSLGLAVIGRSYNEQFF
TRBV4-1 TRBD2 CASSHPGTSGEDTQYF
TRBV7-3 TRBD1 CASSFTGGRAGELFF
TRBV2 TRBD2 CASKRTGTTSTDTQYF
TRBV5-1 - CASSFNGQNYGYTF
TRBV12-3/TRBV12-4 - CASSPSLSGYEQYF
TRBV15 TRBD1 CATSRDAGGSYNEQFF
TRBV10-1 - CASSGAHWGRGGELFF
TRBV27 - CASSLGGSIGYTF
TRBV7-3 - CASSLYERGGGYNEQFF
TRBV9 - CASSVLDYAFHNEQFF
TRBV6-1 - CAGSYSSTTNTEAFF
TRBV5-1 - CASSLGGISGYTF
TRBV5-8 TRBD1 CASSSTGTGHNPIWYSNQPQHF